The 17 T cell receptor beta chains presented below share a single source sample, sequenced in a study of T cell repertoires in cytomegalovirus infection. TCRdb re-analysed the reads in MiXCR, keeping a single row per CDR3 protein. The sample has 200,000 to 300,000 distinct CDR3 sequences; less than 9.5% are singletons. The sequenced sample was PBMCs. These receptors were taken from a human donor in good health (CMV status not recorded). Some clones in this sample may be carry-over from other donors' samples.

This clonotype was counted only a few times. This sequence joins TRBV28 and TRBJ1-4; TRBD1 matches 9 bases. The CDR3 runs 15 residues. The germline V gene encodes CDR1 MDHEN and CDR2 SYDVKM. With V trimmed by 6 bases and J by 7 bases, 9 bases remained unmatched. The CDR3 spells CASSETGTGIEKLFF. The CDR3 nucleotides are TGTGCCAGCAGCGAAACCGGGACAGGGATTGAAAAACTGTTTTTT.

This clonotype appeared a single time. The V and J genes are TRBV6-5 and TRBJ1-4, with D hard to call. Trimming stripped 0 bases from V and 4 bases from J, with 6 bases between. CDR1 and CDR2 (germline): MNHEY, SVGAGI. CDR3 length equals 14 residues. The CDR3 is CASSYSTLNEKLFF. In DNA form, the CDR3 reads TGTGCCAGCAGTTACTCGACCCTTAATGAAAAACTGTTTTTT.

This clonotype was seen many times. The rearrangement links TRBV3-1 to TRBJ1-3; D is possibly TRBD1 (5 bases). CDR3 length: 15 amino acids. Germline V gives CDR1 LGHDT, CDR2 YNNKEL (reference sequence). Trimming stripped 0 bases from V and 3 bases from J, with 9 bases between. This CDR3 is CASSQDPGVGNTIYF. In DNA form, the CDR3 reads TGTGCCAGCAGCCAAGACCCGGGGGTTGGAAACACCATATATTTT.

This clonotype was picked up many times. V gene TRBV7-2 combines with J gene TRBJ2-6; a possible D gene is TRBD1 (5 bases). The CDR3 runs to 15 residues. V was clipped by 1 base and J by 2 bases, with 6 bases between them. Per germline, CDR1 SGHTA and CDR2 FQGNSA. CDR3 sequence (DNA): TGTGCCAGCAGCTTAGGGGGCGCTGGGGCCAACGTCCTGACTTTC. Amino acid sequence: CASSLGGAGANVLTF.

The rearrangement uses TRBV11-2 and TRBJ1-2; no clear D. Between the trimmed V and J ends, which lost 2 bases and 4 bases, there was a span of 8 bases. The CDR3 loop spans 13 amino acids. The germline CDR1 and CDR2 sequences are SGHAT and FQNNGV. This CDR3 is CASSLQGIYGYTF. CDR3 bases: TGTGCCAGCAGCTTACAAGGGATCTATGGCTACACCTTC.

This clonotype was seen a few times. The chain is built from TRBV6-5 and TRBJ1-1, with D unclear. The V gene lost 0 bases and the J gene lost 0 bases, with 11 bases spanning the gap. The CDR3 extends over 16 amino acids. CDR1 MNHEY and CDR2 SVGAGI come from the germline V gene. CDR3 nucleotides: TGTGCCAGCAGTTACTCTTTTCAGACCATGAACACTGAAGCTTTCTTT. It encodes CASSYSFQTMNTEAFF.

In its sample, this clonotype was seen many times. This rearrangement joins TRBV7-2 to TRBJ1-1; TRBD1 matches 8 bases. CDR1 and CDR2 from the germline V gene are SGHTA and FQGNSA. The junction had 6 bases not matched to a gene; V was cut back by 5 bases and J by 1 base. The CDR3 has 15 amino acids. CDR3 sequence reads: CASSPRQGTNTEAFF. The CDR3 DNA follows: TGTGCCAGCAGCCCCAGACAGGGGACGAACACTGAAGCTTTCTTT.

CDR3 residues: CASSLDAGAGGNTIYF. Here the CDR3 DNA reads TGTGCCAGCAGCTTGGATGCAGGGGCGGGTGGAAACACCATATATTTT. The rearrangement joins TRBV5-5 to TRBJ1-3; the D gene is possibly TRBD1 (6 bases). Germline V gene sequence: CDR1 SGHKS, CDR2 YYEKEE (reference sequence). The CDR3 loop spans 16 amino acids. The V and J ends lost 0 bases and 3 bases respectively, with 13 bases between them.

This clonotype was detected ten times or more. One end of the junction fails to match germline, which may point to a read error. V is TRBV6-2 or TRBV6-3 and J is TRBJ2-7; no firm D call. The germline V gene encodes CDR1 MNHEY and CDR2 SVGEGT. CDR3 length equals 13 residues. The CDR3 region has the DNA TGTGCCAGCAGAATTCAGGCCTCCCACGAGCAGTACTTC. Its protein product is CASRIQASHEQYF.

The chain links TRBV5-1 to TRBJ1-1, with a possible D match to TRBD1 (6 bases). The germline CDR1 and CDR2 sequences are SGHRS and YFSETQ. Trimming removed 4 bases from V and 0 bases from J, with 13 bases in between. The CDR3 runs 15 residues. The CDR3 sequence: CASSLRTDMNTEAFF. CDR3 coding DNA: TGCGCCAGCAGCCTTCGGACAGATATGAACACTGAAGCTTTCTTT.

This clonotype was observed at least ten times. This sequence joins TRBV7-6 and TRBJ2-5, with D tentatively TRBD1 (5 bases). Germline CDR1 is SGHVS and CDR2 is FNYEAQ. Trimming pared 7 bases from V and 4 bases from J, leaving 13 bases between. This CDR3 is built from 13 residues. CDR3 residues: CASKGSGRETQYF. The CDR3 bases are TGTGCCAGCAAGGGGTCAGGGCGAGAGACCCAGTACTTC.

This clonotype has at least ten counts. The V call is TRBV6-5, the J call TRBJ1-1; D may be TRBD1 (5 bases). The germline gives CDR1 MNHEY, CDR2 SVGAGI. The CDR3 spans 11 residues. The germline V and J ends were trimmed by 7 bases and 6 bases, with 9 bases remaining between them. CDR3 protein: CASTQGSEAFF. In nucleotides, the CDR3 is TGTGCCAGCACCCAGGGATCTGAAGCTTTCTTT.

Turning to this clonotype: This sequence may be a read error, since a much larger clone differs from it by one base. V usage is TRBV6-5 and J usage is TRBJ2-1, with TRBD2 matching 8 bases. The CDR3 is 13 residues long. Germline V lookup: CDR1 MNHEY, CDR2 SVGAGI. CDR3 in DNA: TGTGCCAGCAGTTACGGACTAGCCCGTGAGCGGTTCTTC. This translates into CASSYGLARERFF.

There are many counts of this clonotype. This sequence joins TRBV20-1 and TRBJ1-1; 8 bases map to TRBD1. Looked up from germline, CDR1 is DFQATT and CDR2 is SNEGSKA (reference sequence). The trim removed 6 bases at V and 8 bases at J, leaving 11 bases unmatched. The CDR3 consists of 13 residues. The CDR3 sequence: CSADAGTGVEAFF. The CDR3 nucleotides are TGCAGTGCGGACGCCGGGACAGGTGTCGAAGCTTTCTTT.

Worth noting for this clonotype: Because the CDR3 is missing its conserved closing phenylalanine or tryptophan, this is likely a read error. The J gene is TRBJ2-3, the V gene TRBV7-9; TRBD1 might be the D (5 bases). Germline V gives CDR1 SEHNR, CDR2 FQNEAQ (reference sequence). Trimming left V 4 bases short and J 8 bases short, with 16 bases between. CDR3 size: 14 residues. CDR3 protein: CASSSGIAQGTQYL. As DNA, the CDR3 is TGTGCCAGCAGCTCCGGAATAGCCCAGGGTACGCAGTATCTT.

In its sample, this clonotype was seen many times. This sequence joins TRBV7-2 and TRBJ2-3; perhaps TRBD1 as D (5 bases). The CDR3 loop spans 13 amino acids. Trimming took off 7 bases at V and 2 bases at J, with 10 bases between the two ends. Looked up from germline, CDR1 is SGHTA and CDR2 is FQGNSA. CDR3 amino acids: CASTTGYTDTQYF. As DNA, the CDR3 is TGTGCCAGCACAACAGGTTACACAGATACGCAGTATTTT. Supplemented by reference TRBV7-2 and TRBJ2-3, the full variable domain reads GAGVSQSPSNKVTEKGKDVELRCDPISGHTALYWYRQSLGQGLEFLIYFQGNSAPDKSGLPSDRFSAERTGGSVSTLTIQRTQQEDSAVYLCASTTGYTDTQYFGPGTRLTVL.

This clonotype was observed many times. The genes are TRBV28 and TRBJ1-5; TRBD1 might be the D (6 bases). From germline, CDR1 is MDHEN and CDR2 SYDVKM. This CDR3 contains 16 residues. V lost 9 bases, J lost 0 bases, and 18 bases lay in between. The CDR3 DNA reads as TGTGCCAGTCTGAGGGGCAGGGGTTATAGCAATCAGCCCCAGCATTTT. Its protein is CASLRGRGYSNQPQHF. Complete variable domain (other parts from reference TRBV28 and TRBJ1-5): DVKVTQSSRYLVKRTGEKVFLECVQDMDHENMFWYRQDPGLGLRLIYFSYDVKMKEKGDIPEGYSVSREKKERFSLILESASTNQTSMYLCASLRGRGYSNQPQHFGDGTRLSIL.